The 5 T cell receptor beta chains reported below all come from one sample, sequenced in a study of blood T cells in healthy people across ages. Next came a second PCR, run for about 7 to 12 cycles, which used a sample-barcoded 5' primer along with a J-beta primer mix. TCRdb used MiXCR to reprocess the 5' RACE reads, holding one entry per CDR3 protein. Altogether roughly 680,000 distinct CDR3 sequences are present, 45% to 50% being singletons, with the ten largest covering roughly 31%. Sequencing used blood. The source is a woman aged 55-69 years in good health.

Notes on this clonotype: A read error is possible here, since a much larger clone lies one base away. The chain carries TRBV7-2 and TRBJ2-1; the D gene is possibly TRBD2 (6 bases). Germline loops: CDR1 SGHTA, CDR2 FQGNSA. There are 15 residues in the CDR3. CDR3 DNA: TGTGCCAGCAGCTCGCGGGGAAGCTCCTACAATGAGCAGTTGTTC. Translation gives CASSSRGSSYNEQLF.

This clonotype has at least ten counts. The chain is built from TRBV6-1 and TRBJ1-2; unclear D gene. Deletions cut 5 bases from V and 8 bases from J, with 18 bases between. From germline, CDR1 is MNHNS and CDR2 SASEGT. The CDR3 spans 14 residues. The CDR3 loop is CASSLDIVYKGYTF. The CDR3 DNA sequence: TGTGCCAGCAGTCTTGACATCGTGTATAAGGGCTACACCTTC.

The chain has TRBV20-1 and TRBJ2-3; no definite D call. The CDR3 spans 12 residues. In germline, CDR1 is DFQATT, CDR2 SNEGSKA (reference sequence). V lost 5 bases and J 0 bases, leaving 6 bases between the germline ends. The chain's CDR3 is CSAARSTDTQYF. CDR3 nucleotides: TGCAGTGCTGCGCGGAGCACAGATACGCAGTATTTT.

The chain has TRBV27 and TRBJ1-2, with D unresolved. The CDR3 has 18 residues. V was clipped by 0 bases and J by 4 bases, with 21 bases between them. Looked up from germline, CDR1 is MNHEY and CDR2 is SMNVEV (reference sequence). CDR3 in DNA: TGTGCCAGCAGTTTATCGGGTCCCGGGAAGGGAATACGCTATGGCTACACCTTC. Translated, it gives CASSLSGPGKGIRYGYTF.

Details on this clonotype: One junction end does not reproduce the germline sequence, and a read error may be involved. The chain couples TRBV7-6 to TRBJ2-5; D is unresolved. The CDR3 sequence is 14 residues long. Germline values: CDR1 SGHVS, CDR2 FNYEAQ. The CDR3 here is CANSLAYERRTQYF. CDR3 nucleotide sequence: TGTGCCAACAGCTTAGCTTACGAACGTAGGACCCAGTACTTC. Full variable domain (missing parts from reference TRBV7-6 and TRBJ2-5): GAGVSQSPRYKVTKRGQDVALRCDPISGHVSLYWYRQALGQGPEFLTYFNYEAQQDKSGLPNDRFSAERPEGSISTLTIQRTEQRDSAMYRCANSLAYERRTQYFGPGTRLLVL.